The source of this T cell receptor (beta chain) is a study of early stage breast cancer tumors. Trimming took off 5 bases at V and 5 bases at J, with 15 bases between the two ends. CDR1 SEHNR and CDR2 FQNEAQ come from the germline V gene (reference sequence). There are 14 residues in the CDR3. A remark on this clone: Antigen: not known.

Assay used: immunoSEQ multiplex PCR; TCRdb lists only in-frame clones, some missing. The table includes tens of thousands of clones, around 85% detected once. Study-wide points: Unsorted bulk genomic DNA sequencing lacked pairing and functional marker data.

Sequenced material: blood. The clonotype was recovered from a person aged 60 to 70 with breast cancer. The chain employs TRBV7-9 and TRBJ1-1; possible D gene TRBD1, 5 bases. CDR3 bases: TGTGCCAGCAGCCGGGACGGGGACTGGACTGAAGCTTTCTTT. Encoded protein: CASSRDGDWTEAFF.